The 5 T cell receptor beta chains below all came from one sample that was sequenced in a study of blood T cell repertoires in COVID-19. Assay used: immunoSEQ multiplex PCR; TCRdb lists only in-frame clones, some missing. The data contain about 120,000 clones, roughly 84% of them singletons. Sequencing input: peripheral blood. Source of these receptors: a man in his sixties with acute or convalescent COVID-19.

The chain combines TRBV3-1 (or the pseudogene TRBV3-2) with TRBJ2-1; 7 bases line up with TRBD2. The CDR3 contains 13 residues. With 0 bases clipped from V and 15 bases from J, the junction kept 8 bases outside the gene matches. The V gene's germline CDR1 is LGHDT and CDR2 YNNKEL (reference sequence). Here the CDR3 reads CASSQEGRGMVFF. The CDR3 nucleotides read TGTGCCAGCAGCCAAGAAGGGAGGGGTATGGTGTTCTTC.

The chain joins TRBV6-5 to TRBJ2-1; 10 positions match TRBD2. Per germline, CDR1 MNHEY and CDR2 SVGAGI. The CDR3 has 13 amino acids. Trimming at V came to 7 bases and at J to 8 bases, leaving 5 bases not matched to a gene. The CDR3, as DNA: TGTGCCAGCACGTTAGCGGGAGGTCATGAGCAGTTCTTC. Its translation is CASTLAGGHEQFF.

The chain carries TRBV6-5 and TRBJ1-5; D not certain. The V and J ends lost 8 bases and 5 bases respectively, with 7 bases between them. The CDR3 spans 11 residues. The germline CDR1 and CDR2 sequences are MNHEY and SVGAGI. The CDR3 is CASGRDQPQHF. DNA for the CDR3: TGTGCCAGCGGGCGGGATCAGCCCCAGCATTTT.

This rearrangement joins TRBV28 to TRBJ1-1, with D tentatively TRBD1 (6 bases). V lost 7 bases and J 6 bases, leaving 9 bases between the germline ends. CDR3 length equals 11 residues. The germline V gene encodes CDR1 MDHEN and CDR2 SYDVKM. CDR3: CASNRAAEAFF. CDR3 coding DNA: TGTGCCAGCAACAGGGCGGCTGAAGCTTTCTTT.

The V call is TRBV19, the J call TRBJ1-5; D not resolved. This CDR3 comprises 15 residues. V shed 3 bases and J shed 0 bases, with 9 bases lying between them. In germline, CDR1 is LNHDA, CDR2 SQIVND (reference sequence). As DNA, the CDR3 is TGTGCCAGTAGTATGAGGGCAGATAGCAATCAGCCCCAGCATTTT. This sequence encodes CASSMRADSNQPQHF.